Listed here are 28 T cell receptor beta chains from one sample, sequenced in a study of T cells after yellow fever vaccination. Using its own MiXCR run on the 5' RACE reads, TCRdb lists one record per CDR3 protein. The data hold about 140,000 distinct CDR3 sequences, with about 7% observed a single time. This sample comprised CD4+ T cells sorted from PBMCs, obtained 10 days after the yellow fever booster vaccination. The origin of the receptors is a man aged 25 to 40 who received the YFV17D yellow fever vaccine.

This clonotype has a count of ten or more. The rearrangement joins TRBV4-3 to TRBJ2-7; 9 bases fit TRBD1. Per germline, CDR1 LGHNA and CDR2 YSLEER. The CDR3 spans 15 residues. V lost 2 bases, J lost 5 bases, and 7 bases stayed unmatched. The CDR3 region is CASSQSGTGSHEQYF. CDR3 bases: TGCGCCAGCAGCCAATCCGGGACAGGGAGTCACGAGCAGTACTTC.

The V and J genes are TRBV19 and TRBJ2-7; D gene ambiguous. The V and J ends lost 5 bases and 1 base respectively, with 9 bases between them. The length of the CDR3 is 13 residues. Germline values: CDR1 LNHDA, CDR2 SQIVND (reference sequence). CDR3: CASSVPSSYEQYF. The CDR3 nucleotides read TGTGCCAGTAGTGTCCCGTCGTCCTACGAGCAGTACTTC.

There are many counts of this clonotype. The J gene is TRBJ1-6, the V gene TRBV6-2 or TRBV6-3; D remains ambiguous. The CDR3 contains 20 residues. V gave up 6 bases and J gave up 8 bases, with 32 bases separating them. Germline assignment: CDR1 MNHEY and CDR2 SVGEGT. CDR3 nucleotide sequence: TGTGCCAGCAGGAAAAGCCCCCCACTCTGGGAGGTAGGAGGCGATTCACCCCTCCACTTT. Protein: CASRKSPPLWEVGGDSPLHF.

This clonotype was observed many times. The CDR3 region has the DNA TGTGCCAGCAGCGGACTAGCGGGCGGGGAGCTGTTTTTT. Its translation: CASSGLAGGELFF. The rearrangement uses TRBV11-1 and TRBJ2-2; 11 nucleotides agree with TRBD2. Trimming cost V 5 bases and J 7 bases; bases outside gene matches: 0. Germline CDR1 is SGHAT and CDR2 is FQDESV (reference sequence). This CDR3 contains 13 residues. Supplemented by reference TRBV11-1 and TRBJ2-2, the full variable domain reads EAEVAQSPRYKITEKSQAVAFWCDPISGHATLYWYRQILGQGPELLVQFQDESVVDDSQLPKDRFSAERLKGVDSTLKIQPAELGDSAMYLCASSGLAGGELFFGEGSRLTVL.

In the case of this clonotype: This sequence may be a read error, since a much larger clone differs from it by one base. This sequence joins TRBV5-1 and TRBJ2-2; 7 bases match TRBD1. CDR1 is SGHRS, CDR2 YFSETQ, per germline. The CDR3 is 14 residues long. Trimming at V came to 3 bases and at J to 5 bases, leaving 4 bases not matched to a gene. In DNA, the CDR3 is TGCGCCAGCAGCTCACAACAGGGGACCGGGGAGCTGTTTTTT. This sequence encodes CASSSQQGTGELFF. Full variable domain (outside the CDR3, taken from reference TRBV5-1 and TRBJ2-2): KAGVTQTPRYLIKTRGQQVTLSCSPISGHRSVSWYQQTPGQGLQFLFEYFSETQRNKGNFPGRFSGRQFSNSRSEMNVSTLELGDSALYLCASSSQQGTGELFFGEGSRLTVL.

This clonotype was recorded at least ten times. The chain uses TRBV7-8 and TRBJ2-2; D is ambiguous. V lost 10 bases to trimming and J lost 1 base, with 10 bases between them. Per germline, CDR1 SGHVS and CDR2 FQNEAQ. The CDR3 consists of 13 residues. The CDR3 DNA follows: TGTGCCACCGGTTGGGAGAACACCGGGGAGCTGTTTTTT. Translating it yields CATGWENTGELFF.

This clonotype was picked up many times. V and J are TRBV10-2 and TRBJ1-2; maybe TRBD1 (5 bases). In germline, CDR1 is WSHSY, CDR2 SAAADI. The CDR3 sequence is 13 residues long. V gave up 2 bases and J gave up 8 bases, with 12 bases separating them. The chain's CDR3 is CASSEARGDGYTF. For the CDR3, the DNA is TGCGCCAGCAGTGAGGCCAGAGGGGACGGCTACACCTTC.

This clonotype has a count of ten or more. V and J are TRBV10-3 and TRBJ2-7; TRBD2 matches at 10 bases. This CDR3 comprises 15 residues. The trim removed 4 bases at V and 4 bases at J, leaving 7 bases unmatched. Germline CDR1 ENHRY, CDR2 SYGVKD. The CDR3 protein is CAISVGPSGSYEQYF. The DNA for the CDR3 is TGTGCCATCAGTGTGGGGCCTAGCGGGAGTTACGAGCAGTACTTC.

Ten or more counts support this clonotype. V gene TRBV15 combines with J gene TRBJ1-1, with a possible D match to TRBD1 (5 bases). Trimming took off 0 bases at V and 0 bases at J, with 11 bases between the two ends. The germline CDR1 and CDR2 sequences are LNHNV and YYDKDF (reference sequence). CDR3 length: 16 amino acids. The CDR3 bases are TGTGCCACCAGCAGAGATGCTCTGGGGGTGAACACTGAAGCTTTCTTT. Its protein is CATSRDALGVNTEAFF.

The sample holds many counts of this clonotype. The chain uses TRBV29-1 and TRBJ2-2; D unresolved. Germline CDR1 SQVTM, CDR2 ANQGSEA. The CDR3 contains 12 residues. Trimming removed 5 bases at V and 3 bases at J, with 7 bases between. The CDR3 DNA sequence: TGCAGCGTTCGAAGGGACACCGGGGAGCTGTTTTTT. Amino acids: CSVRRDTGELFF.

Ten or more counts support this clonotype. This chain links TRBV5-1 with TRBJ2-1, with 10 bases identical to TRBD1. CDR3 length: 15 amino acids. The V gene end was trimmed by 6 bases and the J gene end by 4 bases; junction bases not matched to a gene: 7. Looked up from germline, CDR1 is SGHRS and CDR2 is YFSETQ. The CDR3 DNA is TGCGCCAGCAAACTCGACAGGGGGCATTACAATGAGCAGTTCTTC. Its translation: CASKLDRGHYNEQFF.

This clonotype was counted many times. The V call is TRBV4-2, the J call TRBJ2-5, with unresolved D. The CDR3 spans 15 residues. Germline CDR1 and CDR2: LGHNA and YNFKEQ. With 0 bases removed from V and 2 bases from J, the gap between germline ends came to 10 bases. CDR3 nucleotides: TGTGCCAGCAGCCAAGAACGGACCTATCAAGAGACCCAGTACTTC. Residues: CASSQERTYQETQYF.

This clonotype was seen ten or more times. The chain links TRBV4-3 to TRBJ1-6; 9 bases fit TRBD1. The trim removed 4 bases at V and 8 bases at J, leaving 6 bases unmatched. The CDR3 loop spans 15 amino acids. The germline gives CDR1 LGHNA, CDR2 YSLEER. The CDR3 DNA reads TGCGCCAGCAGCCGGGCGGACAGGGGTGATTCACCCCTCCACTTT. Translating gives CASSRADRGDSPLHF.

This clonotype was found many times. CDR3 DNA sequence: TGTGCCAGCAGTGTGCGCGGGAGTCGCACAGATACGCAGTATTTT. Its protein product is CASSVRGSRTDTQYF. This rearrangement joins TRBV2 to TRBJ2-3; 7 bases are a match to TRBD2. This CDR3 contains 15 residues. Trimming took 4 bases from V and 1 from J; bases not matched to a gene: 5. Germline loops: CDR1 SNHLY, CDR2 FYNNEI.

The sample holds many counts of this clonotype. The genes are TRBV14 and TRBJ2-7; D gene ambiguous. V was shortened by 4 bases and J by 2 bases, with 12 bases between the two germline ends. Germline assignment: CDR1 SGHDN and CDR2 FVKESK. The CDR3 is 14 amino acids. CDR3 nucleotide sequence: TGTGCCAGCAGCCTGACCATTCGGCCCTACGAGCAGTACTTC. Residues: CASSLTIRPYEQYF. Using reference TRBV14 and TRBJ2-7 for the parts outside the CDR3, the full variable domain is EAGVTQFPSHSVIEKGQTVTLRCDPISGHDNLYWYRRVMGKEIKFLLHFVKESKQDESGMPNNRFLAERTGGTYSTLKVQPAELEDSGVYFCASSLTIRPYEQYFGPGTRLTVT.

This clonotype was seen repeatedly, ten times or more. The CDR3 nucleotides are TGTGCCAGCAGTTTCTACCTGCAAGGGGAGTGGGACACCGGGGAGCTGTTTTTT. Translation: CASSFYLQGEWDTGELFF. The chain combines TRBV6-2 or TRBV6-3 with TRBJ2-2; D is possibly TRBD1 or TRBD2 (5 bases each). Trimming cost V 4 bases and J 3 bases, with 21 bases left between them. Germline CDR1 and CDR2: MNHEY and SVGEGT. The CDR3 extends over 18 amino acids.

This clonotype was detected ten times or more. CDR3 DNA: TGTGCCATCGACAATGGGGGGAACCACAATGAGCAGTTCTTC. The encoded protein is CAIDNGGNHNEQFF. V usage is TRBV7-9 and J usage is TRBJ2-1; a weak D match, TRBD2 (6 bases). The CDR3 loop spans 14 amino acids. Germline CDR1 reads SEHNR; CDR2 reads FQNEAQ (reference sequence). The V and J ends lost 10 bases and 5 bases respectively, with 18 bases between them.

This clonotype appeared many times. The chain is built from TRBV10-2 and TRBJ2-7, with 7 bases matching TRBD1. This CDR3 spans 13 amino acids. V was pared by 6 bases and J by 3 bases, with 5 bases of the junction left unmatched. Germline V CDR1 and CDR2: WSHSY, SAAADI. Here the CDR3 reads CASSMGQIYEQYF. Written as DNA, the CDR3 is TGCGCCAGCAGCATGGGACAGATCTACGAGCAGTACTTC.

This clonotype was picked up many times. The CDR3 region is CASWGPGARNEAFF. CDR3 nucleotides: TGTGCCAGTTGGGGCCCTGGGGCGCGTAATGAAGCTTTCTTT. The rearrangement links TRBV28 to TRBJ1-1; tentative D call: TRBD1 (5 bases). Trimming removed 9 bases at V and 7 bases at J, with 21 bases between. The CDR3 is 14 residues long. Germline loops: CDR1 MDHEN, CDR2 SYDVKM.

The gene calls are TRBV12-3 or TRBV12-4 and TRBJ1-1, with a possible D match to TRBD1 (6 bases). Trimming removed 8 bases from V and 1 base from J, with 14 bases in between. CDR3 size: 14 residues. CDR3 region: CASATGQTNTEAFF. The CDR3 DNA follows: TGTGCCAGCGCCACCGGACAGACGAACACTGAAGCTTTCTTT.

This clonotype was found many times. The chain carries TRBV12-3 or TRBV12-4 and TRBJ1-1; 8 bases are a match to TRBD1. V lost 7 bases to trimming and J lost 12 bases; unmatched junction nucleotides: 16. The CDR3 is 14 amino acids. The CDR3 region has the DNA TGTGCCAGCACCCTCAACAGGGGGGACAGGACGACTTTCTTT. Amino acids: CASTLNRGDRTTFF.

This clonotype was picked up many times. The rearrangement uses TRBV15 and TRBJ2-3; D gene uncertain. V was clipped by 5 bases and J by 2 bases, with 17 bases between them. Germline CDR1 and CDR2: LNHNV and YYDKDF (reference sequence). The CDR3 has 16 amino acids. The CDR3 DNA sequence: TGTGCCACCAGCCTCTCCGCTACAACACCCACAGATACGCAGTATTTT. It is translated as CATSLSATTPTDTQYF.

This clonotype showed up many times. The V gene is TRBV7-6, the J gene TRBJ2-3, with TRBD1 matching 10 bases. The germline CDR1 and CDR2 sequences are SGHVS and FNYEAQ. J lost 2 bases, V lost 5 bases, and 7 bases had no gene match. The CDR3 has 16 residues. Here the CDR3 reads CASSIQTGGPTDTQYF. CDR3 coding DNA: TGTGCCAGCAGCATACAGACAGGGGGCCCCACAGATACGCAGTATTTT.

This clonotype was seen ten or more times. The V call is TRBV20-1, the J call TRBJ2-7; no firm D call. Germline-derived CDR1 and CDR2 are DFQATT and SNEGSKA (reference sequence). The CDR3 is made up of 13 amino acids. Trimming took off 1 base at V and 0 bases at J, with 7 bases between the two ends. The CDR3 loop is CSARGASSYEQYF. CDR3 coding DNA: TGCAGTGCTAGAGGCGCGAGCTCCTACGAGCAGTACTTC.

This clonotype was observed many times. The chain employs TRBV5-6 and TRBJ2-4; 7 bases map to TRBD2. This CDR3 has 14 residues. V trimming: 2 bases; J trimming: 9 bases; junction bases outside the gene matches: 8. Germline V gives CDR1 SGHDT, CDR2 YYEEEE. CDR3 residues: CASSFRGTKGIQYF. CDR3 DNA: TGTGCCAGCAGCTTCCGCGGGACTAAGGGCATTCAGTACTTC.

This clonotype was detected ten times or more. The V call is TRBV20-1, the J call TRBJ2-2; unclear D gene. The V and J ends lost 0 bases and 4 bases respectively, with 6 bases between them. The germline V gene has CDR1 DFQATT and CDR2 SNEGSKA (reference sequence). The CDR3 contains 13 residues. Here the CDR3 reads CSARDRVTGELFF. In DNA form, the CDR3 reads TGCAGTGCTAGAGATCGCGTCACCGGGGAGCTGTTTTTT.

The chain recombines TRBV30 with TRBJ2-3; TRBD2 matches at 10 bases. The CDR3 has 16 amino acids. The ends lost 0 bases at V and 0 bases at J; junction bases unmatched: 3. Per germline, CDR1 GTSNPN and CDR2 SVGIG (reference sequence). This CDR3 is CAWSVGLARSTDTQYF. The CDR3 DNA reads as TGTGCCTGGAGTGTGGGACTAGCGCGTAGCACAGATACGCAGTATTTT.

On this clonotype: A much larger clone differs from this one at a single base, so this may be a read error. The V gene is TRBV7-2, the J gene TRBJ2-3; 12 bases match TRBD2. Trimming cost V 3 bases and J 4 bases; bases outside gene matches: 11. The CDR3 runs to 18 residues. The germline CDR1 and CDR2 sequences are SGHTA and FQGNSA. CDR3 protein: CASSFASLAGGGADTQYF. DNA for the CDR3: TGTGCCAGCAGCTTCGCCTCCCTAGCGGGAGGGGGCGCAGATACGCAGTATTTT.